This T cell receptor (beta chain) was retrieved from a study of sequential checkpoint blockade in melanoma. Study in general: Patients were randomized 1:1 to nivolumab-then-ipilimumab or ipilimumab-then-nivolumab first-line. After nivolumab or ipilimumab alone, about 20 patients had week-13 rebiopsies.

Notes on this clone: What it binds is not known.

V shed 4 bases, J shed 6 bases, and the junction held 7 bases outside the gene matches. Germline V lookup: CDR1 SGHRS, CDR2 YFSETQ. This CDR3 has 14 residues. Treatment specified: randomized to nivolumab then ipilimumab (arm A) or the reverse (arm B). Libraries were prepared by immunoSEQ multiplex PCR; TCRdb keeps only in-frame clonotypes and omits some of them. This sample has around 2,500 clones; roughly a fifth occur once, and the top ten carry around 18%. Study observations and caveats: Pretreatment TIL clonality tracked with response in the nivolumab-first arm. Patients with week-13 increases in T-cell fraction and clonality benefited about 30 times more often.

This sequence joins TRBV5-1 and TRBJ2-1, with 7 positions matching TRBD1. The source is a human donor with melanoma. Here the sequenced sample was tumor tissue (inferred from file names), taken from a patient given nivolumab and ipilimumab in sequence. CDR3 nucleotides: TGCGCCAGCAGCGTAGGGGACAGTAGCAATGAGCAGTTCTTC. It encodes CASSVGDSSNEQFF.